Shown below are 32 T cell receptor beta chains from a single sample sequenced in a study of long-term antiretroviral therapy in people with HIV. The immunoSEQ assay was v3.0, run at survey level. Assay used: immunoSEQ multiplex PCR; TCRdb lists only in-frame clones, some missing. The sample records 25,000 to 30,000 clones, more than 70% being singletons. Sequencing used unsorted PBMCs, obtained 1.5 years before starting antiretroviral therapy. The receptors were gathered from a man younger than 30 with HIV.

The chain recombines TRBV30 with TRBJ1-3; D gene unclear. V lost 3 bases to trimming and J lost 4 bases, with 4 bases between them. Per the germline V gene, CDR1 is GTSNPN and CDR2 is SVGIG (reference sequence). This CDR3 is built from 11 residues. The CDR3 DNA reads TGTGCCTGGAGGAAAGGAAACACCATATATTTT. It encodes CAWRKGNTIYF.

The CDR3 protein is CASSPRDVNQPQHF. CDR3 bases: TGTGCCAGCAGCCCCCGGGACGTAAATCAGCCCCAGCATTTT. The rearrangement uses TRBV7-8 and TRBJ1-5, with a weak D call TRBD1 (5 bases). Trimming took off 5 bases at V and 4 bases at J, with 12 bases between the two ends. The CDR3 contains 14 residues. CDR1 is SGHVS, CDR2 FQNEAQ, per germline.

The V and J genes are TRBV7-9 and TRBJ1-1; tentative D call: TRBD1 (6 bases). The V gene lost 10 bases and the J gene lost 4 bases, with 16 bases spanning the gap. The CDR3 has 13 residues. The germline V gene has CDR1 SEHNR and CDR2 FQNEAQ (reference sequence). Here the CDR3 reads CATSLQGFTEAFF. CDR3 sequence (DNA): TGTGCCACAAGCCTACAGGGTTTCACTGAAGCTTTCTTT.

Relative to its sample, this clone is medium-sized. This sequence joins TRBV5-1 and TRBJ2-7, with D perhaps TRBD1 or TRBD2 (5 bases each). The germline V and J ends were trimmed by 5 bases and 2 bases, with 11 bases remaining between them. The CDR3 extends over 13 amino acids. Looked up from germline, CDR1 is SGHRS and CDR2 is YFSETQ. The CDR3 spells CASSRDGPYEQYF. CDR3 coding DNA: TGCGCCAGCAGTCGGGACGGTCCCTACGAGCAGTACTTC.

This clone was counted once. V is TRBV2 and J is TRBJ2-7; the D call may be TRBD1 or TRBD2 (6 bases each). The CDR3 is made up of 13 amino acids. Germline assignment: CDR1 SNHLY and CDR2 FYNNEI. Trimming removed 4 bases at V and 6 bases at J, with 13 bases between. The CDR3 sequence is CASSVARGGEQYF. CDR3 bases: TGTGCCAGCAGTGTTGCCAGGGGAGGCGAGCAGTACTTC.

This clone was seen more than once but under ten times. This chain uses TRBV19 with TRBJ2-7; D gene ambiguous. V lost 6 bases and J 6 bases, leaving 9 bases between the germline ends. The CDR3 has 11 amino acids. Germline values: CDR1 LNHDA, CDR2 SQIVND (reference sequence). The CDR3 sequence is CASRGLGEQYF. The CDR3 DNA follows: TGTGCCAGTAGGGGATTGGGCGAGCAGTACTTC.

The CDR3: CASIPWGAQNTGELFF. As DNA, the CDR3 is TGTGCCAGCATTCCTTGGGGGGCCCAAAACACCGGGGAGCTGTTTTTT. This chain uses TRBV13 with TRBJ2-2; D tentatively fits TRBD1 or TRBD2 (6 bases each). The germline V gene encodes CDR1 PRHDT and CDR2 FYEKMQ (reference sequence). The CDR3 has 16 amino acids. V was shortened by 7 bases and J by 2 bases, with 17 bases between the two germline ends.

This clone is labeled as medium-sized. The V gene is TRBV11-2, the J gene TRBJ1-2; 8 bases map to TRBD1. The CDR3 loop spans 14 amino acids. Losses at the gene ends were 5 bases for V and 8 bases for J; bases not matched to a gene: 10. The germline CDR1 and CDR2 sequences are SGHAT and FQNNGV. This CDR3 reads CASSQGQGAGGYTF. CDR3 bases: TGTGCCAGCAGCCAGGGGCAGGGGGCGGGGGGCTACACCTTC.

V usage is TRBV5-1 and J usage is TRBJ2-7; 9 bases agree with TRBD2. The CDR3 contains 15 residues. V was pared by 0 bases and J by 2 bases, with 3 bases of the junction left unmatched. Germline CDR1 is SGHRS and CDR2 is YFSETQ. The CDR3 is CASSLGSSGAYEQYF. The CDR3 DNA reads as TGCGCCAGCAGCTTGGGGTCTAGCGGGGCCTACGAGCAGTACTTC.

The gene calls are TRBV11-2 and TRBJ2-1; D perhaps matches TRBD2 (5 bases). Trimming took off 2 bases at V and 3 bases at J, with 14 bases between the two ends. The CDR3 is 16 amino acids. The germline V gene encodes CDR1 SGHAT and CDR2 FQNNGV. CDR3 DNA: TGTGCCAGCAGCTTATATAGGACTGGGCTCTACAATGAGCAGTTCTTC. This codes for CASSLYRTGLYNEQFF.

The rearrangement uses TRBV13 and TRBJ2-2, with D perhaps TRBD1 (6 bases). The CDR3 runs to 14 residues. Germline assignment: CDR1 PRHDT and CDR2 FYEKMQ (reference sequence). V was trimmed by 1 base and J by 7 bases, leaving 10 bases between them. Here the CDR3 reads CASSLERGSGELFF. The DNA of the CDR3 is TGTGCCAGCAGCTTAGAAAGGGGGAGCGGGGAGCTGTTTTTT.

Worth noting for this clone: Distinct nucleotide sequences in the sample also encode this CDR3. This chain uses TRBV10-3 with TRBJ2-1, with D perhaps matching TRBD1 (5 bases). The germline V gene has CDR1 ENHRY and CDR2 SYGVKD. The CDR3 is made up of 13 amino acids. Trimming took off 2 bases at V and 4 bases at J, with 6 bases between the two ends. CDR3 amino acids: CAISEDSYNEQFF. DNA for the CDR3: TGTGCCATCAGTGAGGACAGTTACAATGAGCAGTTCTTC.

The rearrangement joins TRBV10-3 to TRBJ1-2; D ambiguous. The CDR3 contains 14 residues. Trimming stripped 11 bases from V and 0 bases from J, with 16 bases between. Germline V gene sequence: CDR1 ENHRY, CDR2 SYGVKD. The CDR3 spells CASYPTGSNYGYTF. Written as DNA, the CDR3 is TGTGCCTCCTACCCGACCGGGTCTAACTATGGCTACACCTTC.

This clone was seen more than once but under ten times. The gene calls are TRBV7-3 and TRBJ2-2, with D possibly matching TRBD1 (6 bases). Germline assignment: CDR1 SGHTA and CDR2 FQGTGA. With 4 bases removed from V and 6 bases from J, the gap between germline ends came to 15 bases. This CDR3 contains 15 residues. The CDR3 coding sequence is TGTGCCAGCAGCTCATCGGCCACAGGGTCCGGGGAGCTGTTTTTT. Protein: CASSSSATGSGELFF.

This sequence joins TRBV5-5 and TRBJ2-7, with 12 bases matching TRBD1. CDR3 size: 15 residues. Germline V gene lookup returns CDR1 SGHKS and CDR2 YYEKEE (reference sequence). Trimming at V came to 5 bases and at J to 3 bases, leaving 6 bases not matched to a gene. The CDR3: CASREGQGAFYEQYF. CDR3 sequence (DNA): TGTGCCAGCAGGGAGGGACAGGGGGCGTTCTACGAGCAGTACTTC. Filled out from reference TRBV5-5 and TRBJ2-7, the complete variable domain reads DAGVTQSPTHLIKTRGQQVTLRCSPISGHKSVSWYQQVLGQGPQFIFQYYEKEERGRGNFPDRFSARQFPNYSSELNVNALLLGDSALYLCASREGQGAFYEQYFGPGTRLTVT.

The chain couples TRBV12-5 to TRBJ2-7; TRBD2 might be the D (5 bases). Trimming pared 2 bases from V and 3 bases from J, leaving 20 bases between. CDR1 is LGHNT and CDR2 is FRNRAP in the germline V gene. There are 17 residues in the CDR3. CDR3 residues: CASGLRSGQTSGYEQYF. CDR3 nucleotide sequence: TGTGCTAGTGGTTTGAGGAGCGGTCAGACATCGGGCTACGAGCAGTACTTC.

In nucleotides, the CDR3 is TGTGCCAGCAGCCGAATAATACAGGGGGAATCTGGAAACACCATATATTTT. It codes for CASSRIIQGESGNTIYF. This chain links TRBV28 with TRBJ1-3; 8 nucleotides match TRBD1. Germline CDR1 MDHEN, CDR2 SYDVKM. With V trimmed by 6 bases and J by 1 base, 11 bases remained unmatched. The CDR3 has 17 amino acids.

V gene TRBV25-1 combines with J gene TRBJ1-4; D not resolved. V was shortened by 2 bases and J by 11 bases, with 9 bases between the two germline ends. This CDR3 spans 12 amino acids. The germline gives CDR1 MGHDK, CDR2 SYGVNS. For the CDR3, the DNA is TGTGCCAGCAGTGAAGGGTCAATGAAACTGTTTTTT. This gives the protein CASSEGSMKLFF.

CDR3 in amino acids: CASSLIAGDGPFF. The CDR3 DNA reads TGTGCCAGCAGCTTGATAGCGGGGGACGGTCCGTTCTTC. The chain recombines TRBV5-4 with TRBJ2-1, with 9 bases lining up with TRBD2. CDR1 is SGHNT, CDR2 YYREEE, per germline (reference sequence). The CDR3 runs 13 residues. Trimming removed 1 base from V and 15 bases from J; junction bases left unmatched: 8. The full variable domain, completed using reference TRBV5-4 and TRBJ2-1, is ETGVTQSPTHLIKTRGQQVTLRCSSQSGHNTVSWYQQALGQGPQFIFQYYREEENGRGNFPPRFSGLQFPNYSSELNVNALELDDSALYLCASSLIAGDGPFFGPGTRLTVL.

The chain recombines TRBV13 with TRBJ1-5, with D unresolved. Germline lookup yields CDR1 PRHDT and CDR2 FYEKMQ (reference sequence). This CDR3 is 14 amino acids long. Trimming pared 0 bases from V and 3 bases from J, leaving 6 bases between. The CDR3 loop is CASSLGINNQPQHF. The CDR3 region has the DNA TGTGCCAGCAGCTTAGGTATAAACAATCAGCCCCAGCATTTT.

This clone occurred a few times. The CDR3 reads CASSVGGDSYEQYF. In nucleotides, the CDR3 is TGTGCCAGCAGCGTAGGAGGGGACTCCTACGAGCAGTACTTC. The chain couples TRBV9 to TRBJ2-7, with D perhaps matching TRBD1 or TRBD2 (5 bases each). The CDR3 length is 14 residues. Trimming took off 0 bases at V and 0 bases at J, with 7 bases between the two ends. Germline CDR1 SGDLS, CDR2 YYNGEE.

The V and J genes are TRBV29-1 and TRBJ2-1; TRBD1 matches 7 bases. CDR3 length equals 11 residues. The germline gives CDR1 SQVTM, CDR2 ANQGSEA. J gave up 9 bases and V 5 bases, and 4 bases lay outside the gene matches. This CDR3 is CSVPWTGEQFF. The CDR3 DNA reads TGCAGCGTTCCCTGGACAGGTGAGCAGTTCTTC.

The chain employs TRBV6-6 and TRBJ1-1, with D unresolved. The CDR3 is 11 residues long. The germline gives CDR1 MNHNY, CDR2 SVGAGI (reference sequence). V gave up 6 bases and J gave up 10 bases, with 12 bases separating them. CDR3 amino acids: CASSPSGGAFF. In nucleotides, the CDR3 is TGTGCCAGCAGCCCCTCAGGAGGAGCTTTCTTT.

This clone has more than one count but fewer than ten. This CDR3 reads CASSLSSGEQYF. DNA of the CDR3: TGTGCCAGCAGCTTGTCGTCGGGGGAGCAGTACTTC. V gene TRBV5-4 combines with J gene TRBJ2-7; D is perhaps TRBD2 (5 bases). CDR1 and CDR2 from the germline V gene are SGHNT and YYREEE (reference sequence). Trimming took 1 base from V and 7 from J, leaving 9 bases between them. The length of the CDR3 is 12 residues.

This clone is a singleton in its sample. The chain joins TRBV30 to TRBJ2-2, with 8 bases identical to TRBD2. The germline V gene has CDR1 GTSNPN and CDR2 SVGIG (reference sequence). With V trimmed by 7 bases and J by 5 bases, 9 bases remained unmatched. This CDR3 region has 14 residues. This CDR3 reads CAFMGRGVTGELFF. For the CDR3, the DNA is TGTGCCTTCATGGGGCGGGGGGTGACCGGGGAGCTGTTTTTT. The complete variable domain, with remaining parts taken from reference TRBV30 and TRBJ2-2, reads SQTIHQWPATLVQPVGSPLSLECTVEGTSNPNLYWYRQAAGRGLQLLFYSVGIGQISSEVPQNLSASRPQDRQFILSSKKLLLSDSGFYLCAFMGRGVTGELFFGEGSRLTVL.

This chain links TRBV5-1 with TRBJ1-4; a weak D match, TRBD1 (5 bases). Trimming cost V 1 base and J 8 bases, with 12 bases left between them. The CDR3 totals 14 residues. From germline, CDR1 is SGHRS and CDR2 YFSETQ. The CDR3 spells CASSLTGFGEKLFF. DNA of the CDR3: TGCGCCAGCAGCTTGACAGGCTTTGGGGAAAAACTGTTTTTT.

The gene calls are TRBV28 and TRBJ1-5, with 7 bases aligning to TRBD1. The CDR3 runs 16 residues. Germline trimming cut 2 bases from V and 3 bases from J; bases unmatched to any gene: 7. The germline CDR1 and CDR2 sequences are MDHEN and SYDVKM. Here the CDR3 DNA reads TGTGCCAGCAGTTTAGCCGGACAGGTAAACAATCAGCCCCAGCATTTT. Translated, it gives CASSLAGQVNNQPQHF.

V gene TRBV28 combines with J gene TRBJ2-2, with D unclear. The CDR3 has 13 amino acids. Germline V gene sequence: CDR1 MDHEN, CDR2 SYDVKM. V shed 5 bases and J shed 4 bases, with 8 bases lying between them. The CDR3 nucleotides read TGTGCCAGCAGTGTTCCGAGCACCGGGGAGCTGTTTTTT. It yields the protein CASSVPSTGELFF.

This chain connects TRBV19 to TRBJ2-7, with 9 nucleotides matching TRBD2. V was clipped by 7 bases and J by 6 bases; unmatched bases: 10. Per germline, CDR1 LNHDA and CDR2 SQIVND (reference sequence). The CDR3 is made up of 14 amino acids. The CDR3 loop reads CASTPPGLACEQYF. DNA for the CDR3: TGTGCCAGTACTCCCCCGGGACTAGCTTGCGAGCAGTACTTC. The full variable domain, rest sourced from reference TRBV19 and TRBJ2-7, is DGGITQSPKYLFRKEGQNVTLSCEQNLNHDAMYWYRQDPGQGLRLIYYSQIVNDFQKGDIAEGYSVSREKKESFPLTVTSAQKNPTAFYLCASTPPGLACEQYFGPGTRLTVT.

The chain combines TRBV19 with TRBJ1-1; the D gene is possibly TRBD1 (5 bases). V was clipped by 2 bases and J by 1 base, with 14 bases between them. Germline loops: CDR1 LNHDA, CDR2 SQIVND (reference sequence). The CDR3 loop spans 16 amino acids. CDR3 region: CASSILAGAKNTEAFF. Here the CDR3 DNA reads TGTGCCAGTAGTATACTGGCCGGGGCGAAGAACACTGAAGCTTTCTTT. The entire variable domain, with the rest obtained from reference TRBV19 and TRBJ1-1, is as follows: DGGITQSPKYLFRKEGQNVTLSCEQNLNHDAMYWYRQDPGQGLRLIYYSQIVNDFQKGDIAEGYSVSREKKESFPLTVTSAQKNPTAFYLCASSILAGAKNTEAFFGQGTRLTVV.

This clone was found a few times. The V and J genes are TRBV7-9 and TRBJ1-1, with 7 bases that match TRBD1. V gave up 0 bases and J gave up 2 bases; unmatched junction bases: 0. This CDR3 has 14 amino acids. Germline CDR1 reads SEHNR; CDR2 reads FQNEAQ (reference sequence). The CDR3 coding sequence is TGTGCCAGCAGCTTAGCAGGGGGCAACACTGAAGCTTTCTTT. Protein: CASSLAGGNTEAFF.

This chain links TRBV27 with TRBJ2-1; the D is unclear. This CDR3 comprises 13 residues. Trimming removed 4 bases from V and 6 bases from J, with 10 bases in between. Germline values: CDR1 MNHEY, CDR2 SMNVEV (reference sequence). As DNA, the CDR3 is TGTGCCAGCAGTTCTACGGGCTCCAATGAGCAGTTCTTC. Translation gives CASSSTGSNEQFF.